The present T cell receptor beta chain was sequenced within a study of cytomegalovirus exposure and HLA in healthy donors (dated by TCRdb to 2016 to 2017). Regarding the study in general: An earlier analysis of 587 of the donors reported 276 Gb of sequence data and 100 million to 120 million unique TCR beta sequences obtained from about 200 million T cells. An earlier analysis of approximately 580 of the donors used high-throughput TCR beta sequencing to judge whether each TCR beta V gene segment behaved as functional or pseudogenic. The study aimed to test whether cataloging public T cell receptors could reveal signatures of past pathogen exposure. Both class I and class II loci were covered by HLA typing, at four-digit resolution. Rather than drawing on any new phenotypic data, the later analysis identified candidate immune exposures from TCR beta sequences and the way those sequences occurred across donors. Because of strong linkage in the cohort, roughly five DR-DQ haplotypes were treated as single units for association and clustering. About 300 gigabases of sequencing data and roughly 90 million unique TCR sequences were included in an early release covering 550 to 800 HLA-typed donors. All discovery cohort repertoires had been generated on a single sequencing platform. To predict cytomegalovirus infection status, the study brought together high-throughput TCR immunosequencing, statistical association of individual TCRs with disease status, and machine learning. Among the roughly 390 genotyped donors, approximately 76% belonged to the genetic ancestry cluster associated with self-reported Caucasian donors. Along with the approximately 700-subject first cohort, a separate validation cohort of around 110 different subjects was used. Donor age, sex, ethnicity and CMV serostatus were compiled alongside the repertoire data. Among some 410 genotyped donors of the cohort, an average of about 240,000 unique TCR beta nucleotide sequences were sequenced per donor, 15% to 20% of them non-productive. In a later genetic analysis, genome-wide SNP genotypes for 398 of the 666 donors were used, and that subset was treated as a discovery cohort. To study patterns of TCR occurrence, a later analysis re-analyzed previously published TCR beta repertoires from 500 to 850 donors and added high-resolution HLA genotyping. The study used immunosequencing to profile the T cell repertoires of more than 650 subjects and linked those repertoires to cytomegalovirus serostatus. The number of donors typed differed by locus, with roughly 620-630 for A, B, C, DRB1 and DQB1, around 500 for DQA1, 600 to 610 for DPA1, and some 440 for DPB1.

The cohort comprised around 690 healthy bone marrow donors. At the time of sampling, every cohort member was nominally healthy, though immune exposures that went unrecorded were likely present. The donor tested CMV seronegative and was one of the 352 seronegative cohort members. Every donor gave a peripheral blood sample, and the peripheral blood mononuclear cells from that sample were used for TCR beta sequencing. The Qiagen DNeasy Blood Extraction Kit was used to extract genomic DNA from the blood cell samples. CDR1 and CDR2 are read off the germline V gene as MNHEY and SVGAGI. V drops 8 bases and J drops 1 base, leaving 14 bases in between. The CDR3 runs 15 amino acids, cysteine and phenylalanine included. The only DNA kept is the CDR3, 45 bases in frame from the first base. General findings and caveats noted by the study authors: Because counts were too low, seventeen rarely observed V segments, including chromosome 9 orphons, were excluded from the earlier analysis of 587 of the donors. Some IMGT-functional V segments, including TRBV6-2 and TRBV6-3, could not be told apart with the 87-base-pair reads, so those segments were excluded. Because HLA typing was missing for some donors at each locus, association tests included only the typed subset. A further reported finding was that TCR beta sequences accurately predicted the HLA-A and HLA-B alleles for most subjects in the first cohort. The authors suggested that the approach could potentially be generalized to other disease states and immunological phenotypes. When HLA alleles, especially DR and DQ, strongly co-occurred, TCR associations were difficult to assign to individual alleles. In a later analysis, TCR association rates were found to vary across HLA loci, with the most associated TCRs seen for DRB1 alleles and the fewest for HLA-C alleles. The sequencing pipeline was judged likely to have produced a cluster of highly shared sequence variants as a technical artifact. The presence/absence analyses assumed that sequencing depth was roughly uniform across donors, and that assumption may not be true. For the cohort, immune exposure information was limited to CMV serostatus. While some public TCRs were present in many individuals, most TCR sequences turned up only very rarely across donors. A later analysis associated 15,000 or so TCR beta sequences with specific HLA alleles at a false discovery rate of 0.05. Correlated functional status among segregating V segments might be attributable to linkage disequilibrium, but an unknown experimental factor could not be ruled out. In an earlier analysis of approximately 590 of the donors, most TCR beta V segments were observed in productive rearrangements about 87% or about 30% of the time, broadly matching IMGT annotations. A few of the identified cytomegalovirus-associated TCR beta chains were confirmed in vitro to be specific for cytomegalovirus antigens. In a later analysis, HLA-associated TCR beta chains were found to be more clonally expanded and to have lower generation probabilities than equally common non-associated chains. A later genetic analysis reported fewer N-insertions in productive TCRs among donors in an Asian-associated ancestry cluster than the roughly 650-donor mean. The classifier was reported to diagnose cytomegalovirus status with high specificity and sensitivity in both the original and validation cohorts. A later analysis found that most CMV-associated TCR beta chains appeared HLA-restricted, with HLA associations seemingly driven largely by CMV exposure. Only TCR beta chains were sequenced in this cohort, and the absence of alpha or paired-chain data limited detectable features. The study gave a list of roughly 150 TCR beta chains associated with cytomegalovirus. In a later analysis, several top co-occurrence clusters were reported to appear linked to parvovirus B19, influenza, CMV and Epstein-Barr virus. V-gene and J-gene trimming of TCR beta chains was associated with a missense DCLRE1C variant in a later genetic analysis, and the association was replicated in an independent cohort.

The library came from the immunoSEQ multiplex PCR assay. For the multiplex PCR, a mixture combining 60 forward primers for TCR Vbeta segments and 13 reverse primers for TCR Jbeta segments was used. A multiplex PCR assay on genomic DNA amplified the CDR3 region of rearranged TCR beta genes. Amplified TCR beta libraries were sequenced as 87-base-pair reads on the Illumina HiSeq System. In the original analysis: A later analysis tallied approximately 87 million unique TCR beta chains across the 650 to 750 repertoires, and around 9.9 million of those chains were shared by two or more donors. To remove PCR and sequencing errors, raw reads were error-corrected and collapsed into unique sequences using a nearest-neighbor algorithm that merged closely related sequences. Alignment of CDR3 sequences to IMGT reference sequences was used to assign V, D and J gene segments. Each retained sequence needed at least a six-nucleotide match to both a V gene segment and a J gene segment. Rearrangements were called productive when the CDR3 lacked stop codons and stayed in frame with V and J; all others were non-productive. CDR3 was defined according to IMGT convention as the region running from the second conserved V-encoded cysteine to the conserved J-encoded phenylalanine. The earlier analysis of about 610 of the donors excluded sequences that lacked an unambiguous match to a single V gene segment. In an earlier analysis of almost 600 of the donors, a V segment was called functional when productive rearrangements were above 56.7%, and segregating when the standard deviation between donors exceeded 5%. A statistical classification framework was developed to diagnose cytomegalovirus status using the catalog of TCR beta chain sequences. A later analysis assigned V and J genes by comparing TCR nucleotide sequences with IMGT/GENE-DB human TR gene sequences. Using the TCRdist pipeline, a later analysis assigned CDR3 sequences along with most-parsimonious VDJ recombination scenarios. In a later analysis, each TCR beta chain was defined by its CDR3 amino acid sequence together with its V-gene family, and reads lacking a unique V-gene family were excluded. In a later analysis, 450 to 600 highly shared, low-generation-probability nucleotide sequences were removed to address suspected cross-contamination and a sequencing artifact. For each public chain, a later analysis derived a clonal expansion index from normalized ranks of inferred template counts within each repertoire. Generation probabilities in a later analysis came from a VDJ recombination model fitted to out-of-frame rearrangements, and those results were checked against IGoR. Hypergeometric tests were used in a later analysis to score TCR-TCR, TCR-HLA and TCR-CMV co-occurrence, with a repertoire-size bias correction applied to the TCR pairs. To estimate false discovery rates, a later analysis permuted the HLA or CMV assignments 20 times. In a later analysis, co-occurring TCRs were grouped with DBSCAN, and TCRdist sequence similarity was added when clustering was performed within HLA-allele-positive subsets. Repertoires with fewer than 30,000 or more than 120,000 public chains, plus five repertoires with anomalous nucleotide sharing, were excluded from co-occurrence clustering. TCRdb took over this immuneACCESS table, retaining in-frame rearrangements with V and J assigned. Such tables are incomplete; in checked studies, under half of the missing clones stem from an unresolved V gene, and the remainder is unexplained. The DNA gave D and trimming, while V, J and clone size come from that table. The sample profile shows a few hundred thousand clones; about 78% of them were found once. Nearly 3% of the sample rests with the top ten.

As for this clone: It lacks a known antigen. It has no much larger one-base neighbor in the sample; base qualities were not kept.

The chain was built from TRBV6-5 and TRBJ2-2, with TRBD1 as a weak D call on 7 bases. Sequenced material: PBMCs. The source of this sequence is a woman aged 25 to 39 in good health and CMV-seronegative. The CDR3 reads CASSAGGWNTGELFF. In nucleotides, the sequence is TGTGCCAGCTCGGCAGGGGGGTGGAACACCGGGGAGCTGTTTTTT.